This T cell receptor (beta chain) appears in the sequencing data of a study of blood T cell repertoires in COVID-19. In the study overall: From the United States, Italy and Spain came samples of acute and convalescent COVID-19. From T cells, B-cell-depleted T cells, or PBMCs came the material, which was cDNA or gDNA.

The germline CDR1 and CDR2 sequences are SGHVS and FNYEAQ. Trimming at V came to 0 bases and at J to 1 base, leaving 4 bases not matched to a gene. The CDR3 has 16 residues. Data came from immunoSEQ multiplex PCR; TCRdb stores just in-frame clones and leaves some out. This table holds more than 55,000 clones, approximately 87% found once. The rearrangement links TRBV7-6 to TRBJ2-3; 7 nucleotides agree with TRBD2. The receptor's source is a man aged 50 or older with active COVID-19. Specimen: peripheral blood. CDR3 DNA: TGTGCCAGCAGCTTAGCCACTAGCGAAGGCACAGATACGCAGTATTTT. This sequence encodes CASSLATSEGTDTQYF.